This entry features one TCR beta chain sequence. Its antigen has not been determined. Base qualities are missing; no much larger clone stands one base away. Synthetic TCR analog templates were spiked into each PCR so that absolute template abundance could be estimated from read counts. The immunoSEQ assay used bias-controlled V and J gene primers to amplify TCRbeta CDR3 regions from genomic DNA. Sequencing of rearranged TCRbeta segments was performed at approximately 20X coverage. Under the source paper's analysis protocol: Clustering was used to correct sequencing errors, and CDR3s were annotated against IMGT to assign V, D and J genes. Out-of-frame and stop-codon sequences were excluded, and only productive TCRbeta rearrangements were used in downstream analyses. To compute clonality, Shannon entropy was normalized by the log of the number of unique productive sequences and then subtracted from one. Clones differing between time points or between blood and tumor were identified using Fisher's exact test with Benjamini-Hochberg correction, with an adjusted p below 0.01 applied as the threshold. TCRdb obtained this table from immuneACCESS and retained in-frame rearrangements with V and J assigned. These tables miss some clones; where compared with another copy, unresolved V genes account for less than half of the shortfall, and the remainder is unexplained. V, J and clone size derive from that table, while D and trimming were established from the DNA sequence. Present in this sample are under 50,000 clones, about 81% of which were seen just once. The top ten constitute roughly 1.8% of the sample.

The time point label for this specimen denotes: pretreatment peripheral blood. A total of 25 to 30 patients with locally advanced or metastatic urothelial carcinoma, treated at Memorial Sloan Kettering on a trial protocol, made up the cohort. Peripheral blood mononuclear cells were collected pretreatment and during treatment, at between 1 and 8 total time points per patient. The Qiagen DNeasy Blood extraction kit was used to purify genomic DNA from total PBMCs and tumor samples. Collected pretreatment and during treatment, PBMCs were isolated and stored as previously described. The entry originates in a study of PD-L1 blockade in urothelial cancer (dated by TCRdb to about 2017). Background on the whole study: All patients started therapy in about 2014 and received atezolizumab 1,200 mg intravenously every 3 weeks. Blood samples gave median yields of about 150,000 T cells and 82,636 unique TCRs, along with a median clonality of about 0.084. Pretreatment tumor samples, along with matched peripheral blood serially collected before and after atezolizumab treatment, were subjected to TCR sequencing. Progression-free survival longer than 6 months counted as durable clinical benefit, and TCR features were additionally tested against both progression-free and overall survival. Blood samples were analyzed at 3 weeks after treatment start (second dose) and at 6 weeks after treatment start. In the same patients who had TCR sequencing, pretreatment tumors also underwent whole exome sequencing and RNA sequencing. Patients had an ECOG performance status of 0 or 1 and had received between 0 and 3 prior chemotherapy regimens. Some ten patients reached durable clinical benefit, while some 20 patients did not. Twenty-five of 29 patients were identified as males with urothelial cancer of bladder origin, and a prior smoking history was reported by 18 of 29 patients. The study, an exploratory multi-omic analysis, examined somatic, immune and clinical correlates of response to PD-L1 blockade with atezolizumab in urothelial cancer. Pretreatment blood TCR-seq was available for twenty-nine patients, at least one posttreatment blood collection was obtained for around 24 patients, and tumor TCR-seq was available for around 24 patients. Broader findings and caveats from the paper: Because the sample size was small (n ≈ 27) and many of the analyses were exploratory, the results are meant to be hypothesis-generating. A pretreatment peripheral blood TCR clonality below the median was linked to improved progression-free and overall survival. Among patients with durable benefit, tumor-associated TCR clones showed greater expansion in peripheral blood 3 weeks after treatment started (n ≈ 20, p = 0.022).

CDR1 is given as KGHSH and CDR2 as LQKENI, both from the germline V gene. The CDR3 covers 13 residues, taking in both the cysteine and the phenylalanine. Just the 39-base CDR3 DNA is kept, in frame starting at base 1. V is clipped by 1 base and J by 6 bases, and the sequence between their germline boundaries is 9 bases long. This clonotype was obtained from a middle-aged man with urothelial cancer. The chain is encoded by TRBV18 joined to TRBJ1-1, with TRBD1 tentatively as D gene (6 bases match). The starting material was PBMCs, obtained around atezolizumab (anti-PD-L1) treatment. CDR3 sequence: CASSPLQGPEAFF. In nucleotide form, the sequence is TGTGCCAGCTCACCACTACAGGGTCCTGAAGCTTTCTTT.